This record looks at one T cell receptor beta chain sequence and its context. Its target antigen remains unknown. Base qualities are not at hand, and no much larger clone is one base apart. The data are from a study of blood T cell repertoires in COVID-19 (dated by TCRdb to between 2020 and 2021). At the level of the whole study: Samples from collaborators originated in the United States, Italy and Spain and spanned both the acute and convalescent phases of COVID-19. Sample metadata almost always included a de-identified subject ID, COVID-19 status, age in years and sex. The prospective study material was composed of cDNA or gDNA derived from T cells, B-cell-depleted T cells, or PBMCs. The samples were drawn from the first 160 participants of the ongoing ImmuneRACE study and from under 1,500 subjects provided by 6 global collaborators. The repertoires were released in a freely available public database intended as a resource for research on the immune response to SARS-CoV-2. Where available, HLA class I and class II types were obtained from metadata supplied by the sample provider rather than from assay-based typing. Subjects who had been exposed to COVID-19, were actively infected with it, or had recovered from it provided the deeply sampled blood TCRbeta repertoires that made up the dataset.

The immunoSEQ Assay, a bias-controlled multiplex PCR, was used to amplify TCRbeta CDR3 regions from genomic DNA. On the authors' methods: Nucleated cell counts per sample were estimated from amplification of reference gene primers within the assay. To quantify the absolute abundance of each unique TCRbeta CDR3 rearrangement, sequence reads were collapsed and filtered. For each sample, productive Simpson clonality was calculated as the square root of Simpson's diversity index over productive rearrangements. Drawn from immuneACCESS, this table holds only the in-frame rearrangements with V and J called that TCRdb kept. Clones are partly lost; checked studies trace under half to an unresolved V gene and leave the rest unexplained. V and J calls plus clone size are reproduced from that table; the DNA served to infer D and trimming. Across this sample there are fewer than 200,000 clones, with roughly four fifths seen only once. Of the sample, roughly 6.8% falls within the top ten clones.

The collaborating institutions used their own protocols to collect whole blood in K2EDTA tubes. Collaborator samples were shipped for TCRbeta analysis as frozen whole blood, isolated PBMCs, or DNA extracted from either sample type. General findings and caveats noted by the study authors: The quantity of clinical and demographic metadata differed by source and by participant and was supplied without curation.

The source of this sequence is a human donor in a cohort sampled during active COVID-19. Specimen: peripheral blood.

The encoded CDR3 is CASSRSGSNTEAFF. In nucleotide form, the sequence is TGTGCCAGCAGCCGGTCGGGGTCGAACACTGAAGCTTTCTTT. This chain joins TRBV3-1 (or the pseudogene TRBV3-2) to TRBJ1-1; the D gene is not confidently resolved. There are 14 amino acids in the CDR3, from cysteine to phenylalanine inclusive. This entry keeps only the CDR3 DNA: 42 bases, framed from base 1. The V end loses 4 bases and the J end loses 1 base, and a stretch of 10 bases separates them. CDR1 LGHDT and CDR2 YNNKEL were looked up in the germline V gene (reference sequence).